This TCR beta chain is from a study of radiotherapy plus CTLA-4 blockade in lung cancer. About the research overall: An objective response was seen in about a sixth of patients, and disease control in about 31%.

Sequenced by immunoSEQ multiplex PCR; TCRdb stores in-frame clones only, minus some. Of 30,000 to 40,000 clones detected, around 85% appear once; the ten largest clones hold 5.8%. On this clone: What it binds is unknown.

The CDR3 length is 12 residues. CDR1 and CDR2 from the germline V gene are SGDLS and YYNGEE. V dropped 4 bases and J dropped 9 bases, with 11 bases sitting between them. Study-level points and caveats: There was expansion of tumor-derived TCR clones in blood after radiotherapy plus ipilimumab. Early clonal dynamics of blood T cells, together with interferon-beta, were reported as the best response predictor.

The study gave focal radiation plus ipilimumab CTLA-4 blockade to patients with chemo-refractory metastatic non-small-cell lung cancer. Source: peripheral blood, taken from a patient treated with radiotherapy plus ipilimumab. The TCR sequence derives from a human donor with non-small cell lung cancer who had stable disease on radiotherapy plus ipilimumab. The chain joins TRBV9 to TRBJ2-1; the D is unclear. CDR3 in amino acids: CASSPQIGEQFF. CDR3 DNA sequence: TGTGCCAGCAGCCCGCAAATCGGTGAGCAGTTCTTC.